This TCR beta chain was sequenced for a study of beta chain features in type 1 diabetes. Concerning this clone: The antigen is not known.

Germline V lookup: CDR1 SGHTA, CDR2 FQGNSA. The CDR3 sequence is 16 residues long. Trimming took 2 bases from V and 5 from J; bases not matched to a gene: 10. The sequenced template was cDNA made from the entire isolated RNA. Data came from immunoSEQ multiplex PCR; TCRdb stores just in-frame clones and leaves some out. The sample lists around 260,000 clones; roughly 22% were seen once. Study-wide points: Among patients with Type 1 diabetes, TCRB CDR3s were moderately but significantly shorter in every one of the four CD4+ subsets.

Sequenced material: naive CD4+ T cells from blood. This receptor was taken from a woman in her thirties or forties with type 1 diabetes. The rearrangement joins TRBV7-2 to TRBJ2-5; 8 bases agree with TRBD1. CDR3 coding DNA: TGTGCCAGCAGCTTACCCAGGACAGGGAAGGGCGAGACCCAGTACTTC. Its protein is CASSLPRTGKGETQYF.